A selection of T cell receptor beta chains follows, all from one sample in a study of blood T cell repertoires in COVID-19. Assay: immunoSEQ multiplex PCR; the TCRdb copy retains only in-frame clones and omits some. The sample has 250,000 to 350,000 clones, approximately 91% seen once. The material sequenced was peripheral blood. These receptors originate from a woman aged 55-70 years with acute or convalescent COVID-19. Both conserved end residues are part of each CDR3. A D gene is named only where the DNA matches it firmly. Size is stated for part of the rows, as once, few or many counts, or as a class when the clone is expanded.

v_gene: TRBV19
d_gene: TRBD1
j_gene: TRBJ2-2
abundance: .
CDR3aa: CASRAGQGNTGELFF
CDR3nt: TGTGCCAGTAGGGCAGGACAGGGGAACACCGGGGAGCTGTTTTTT

v_gene: TRBV4-2
d_gene: TRBD1
j_gene: TRBJ1-5
abundance: .
CDR3aa: CASSQDPTGISQPQHF
CDR3nt: TGTGCCAGCAGCCAAGACCCGACAGGGATCAGTCAGCCCCAGCATTTT

v_gene: TRBV27
d_gene: .
j_gene: TRBJ2-6
abundance: .
CDR3aa: CASSFLGSGANVLTF
CDR3nt: TGTGCCAGCAGTTTTCTAGGCTCTGGGGCCAACGTCCTGACTTTC

v_gene: TRBV7-2
d_gene: TRBD2
j_gene: TRBJ2-7
abundance: .
CDR3aa: CASSPGGTIFLEYF
CDR3nt: TGTGCCAGCAGCCCGGGGGGGACTATATTTCTTGAGTACTTC

v_gene: TRBV5-6
d_gene: .
j_gene: TRBJ2-2
abundance: .
CDR3aa: CASSLAAGVKNTGELFF
CDR3nt: TGTGCCAGCAGCTTGGCCGCAGGGGTAAAGAACACCGGGGAGCTGTTTTTT

v_gene: TRBV4-2
d_gene: .
j_gene: TRBJ2-5
abundance: .
CDR3aa: CASSQAARLKETQYF
CDR3nt: TGTGCCAGCAGCCAAGCGGCTAGGCTAAAAGAGACCCAGTACTTC

v_gene: TRBV3-1/TRBV3-2
d_gene: TRBD2
j_gene: TRBJ2-7
abundance: .
CDR3aa: CASSQVGTRPTYEQYF
CDR3nt: TGTGCCAGCAGCCAAGTCGGGACTAGACCGACCTACGAGCAGTACTTC

v_gene: TRBV28
d_gene: TRBD2
j_gene: TRBJ2-3
abundance: .
CDR3aa: CASSLGGLAVTQYF
CDR3nt: TGTGCCAGCAGTTTGGGAGGACTAGCAGTTACGCAGTATTTT

v_gene: TRBV7-2
d_gene: .
j_gene: TRBJ1-2
abundance: .
CDR3aa: CASSLPGSNYGYTF
CDR3nt: TGTGCCAGCAGCTTACCGGGATCTAACTATGGCTACACCTTC

v_gene: TRBV5-4
d_gene: TRBD1
j_gene: TRBJ2-1
abundance: .
CDR3aa: CASSWPGQPFNEQFF
CDR3nt: TGTGCCAGCAGCTGGCCGGGACAGCCTTTCAATGAGCAGTTCTTC

v_gene: TRBV6-5
d_gene: .
j_gene: TRBJ2-7
abundance: .
CDR3aa: CASRGGEASYEQYF
CDR3nt: TGTGCCAGCAGGGGTGGGGAGGCCTCCTACGAGCAGTACTTC

v_gene: TRBV12-5
d_gene: TRBD1
j_gene: TRBJ1-5
abundance: once
CDR3aa: CASGTGTGVNQPQHF
CDR3nt: TGTGCTAGTGGCACAGGGACAGGGGTCAATCAGCCCCAGCATTTT

v_gene: TRBV28
d_gene: .
j_gene: TRBJ1-1
abundance: once
CDR3aa: CASSPSTEAFF
CDR3nt: TGTGCCAGCAGCCCGTCCACTGAAGCTTTCTTT

v_gene: TRBV5-1
d_gene: .
j_gene: TRBJ1-1
abundance: .
CDR3aa: CASSLSKRYTETFF
CDR3nt: TGCGCCAGCAGCTTATCCAAGCGCTACACTGAAACTTTCTTT

v_gene: TRBV28
d_gene: TRBD1
j_gene: TRBJ1-2
abundance: .
CDR3aa: CASGAGGDYGYTF
CDR3nt: TGTGCCAGCGGCGCAGGGGGCGACTATGGCTACACCTTC

v_gene: TRBV6-4
d_gene: .
j_gene: TRBJ2-1
abundance: .
CDR3aa: CASSDFGGTDEQFF
CDR3nt: TGTGCCAGCAGTGACTTCGGCGGGACGGATGAGCAGTTCTTC

v_gene: TRBV28
d_gene: .
j_gene: TRBJ1-5
abundance: .
CDR3aa: CASSFGGWGNQPQHF
CDR3nt: TGTGCCAGCAGTTTCGGGGGTTGGGGGAATCAGCCCCAGCATTTT

v_gene: TRBV5-4
d_gene: .
j_gene: TRBJ1-1
abundance: .
CDR3aa: CASSVNRDMNTEAFF
CDR3nt: TGTGCCAGCAGCGTCAACAGGGACATGAACACTGAAGCTTTCTTT

v_gene: TRBV30
d_gene: .
j_gene: TRBJ2-3
abundance: .
CDR3aa: CAWSEDRLVGTDTQYF
CDR3nt: TGTGCCTGGAGTGAAGATCGACTAGTCGGCACAGATACGCAGTATTTT

v_gene: TRBV28
d_gene: .
j_gene: TRBJ2-7
abundance: .
CDR3aa: CASSLVSYEQYF
CDR3nt: TGTGCCAGCAGTTTAGTGTCATACGAGCAGTACTTC

v_gene: TRBV29-1
d_gene: .
j_gene: TRBJ2-2
abundance: once
CDR3aa: CSVVGGNTGELFF
CDR3nt: TGCAGCGTTGTTGGAGGGAACACCGGGGAGCTGTTTTTT

v_gene: TRBV4-3
d_gene: .
j_gene: TRBJ1-6
abundance: .
CDR3aa: CASSPKLLQGYNSPLHF
CDR3nt: TGCGCCAGCAGCCCCAAGTTGCTACAGGGCTATAATTCACCCCTCCACTTT

v_gene: TRBV3-1/TRBV3-2
d_gene: TRBD1
j_gene: TRBJ2-5
abundance: .
CDR3aa: CASSRHFDRAQETQYF
CDR3nt: TGTGCCAGCAGCCGACACTTTGACAGGGCCCAAGAGACCCAGTACTTC

v_gene: TRBV13
d_gene: TRBD1
j_gene: TRBJ2-2
abundance: .
CDR3aa: CASSPRTGLGELFF
CDR3nt: TGTGCCAGCAGCCCAAGGACAGGGTTAGGGGAGCTGTTTTTT

v_gene: TRBV11-3
d_gene: TRBD1
j_gene: TRBJ2-5
abundance: .
CDR3aa: CASSERGDRGRETQYF
CDR3nt: TGTGCCAGCAGCGAGAGAGGGGACAGGGGGCGAGAGACCCAGTACTTC